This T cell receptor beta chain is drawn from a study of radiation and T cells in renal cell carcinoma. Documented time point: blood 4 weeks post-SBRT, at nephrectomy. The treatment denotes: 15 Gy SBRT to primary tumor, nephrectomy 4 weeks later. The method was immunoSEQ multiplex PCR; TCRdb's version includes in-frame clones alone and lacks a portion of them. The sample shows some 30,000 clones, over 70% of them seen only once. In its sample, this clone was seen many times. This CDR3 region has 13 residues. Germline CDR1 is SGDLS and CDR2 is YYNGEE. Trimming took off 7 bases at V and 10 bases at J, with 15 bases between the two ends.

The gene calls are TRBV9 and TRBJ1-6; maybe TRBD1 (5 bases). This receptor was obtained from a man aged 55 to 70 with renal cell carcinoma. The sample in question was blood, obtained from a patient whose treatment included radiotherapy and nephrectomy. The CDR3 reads CASGQGLGSPLHF. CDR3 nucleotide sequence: TGTGCCAGCGGGCAGGGTTTGGGGTCACCCCTCCACTTT.